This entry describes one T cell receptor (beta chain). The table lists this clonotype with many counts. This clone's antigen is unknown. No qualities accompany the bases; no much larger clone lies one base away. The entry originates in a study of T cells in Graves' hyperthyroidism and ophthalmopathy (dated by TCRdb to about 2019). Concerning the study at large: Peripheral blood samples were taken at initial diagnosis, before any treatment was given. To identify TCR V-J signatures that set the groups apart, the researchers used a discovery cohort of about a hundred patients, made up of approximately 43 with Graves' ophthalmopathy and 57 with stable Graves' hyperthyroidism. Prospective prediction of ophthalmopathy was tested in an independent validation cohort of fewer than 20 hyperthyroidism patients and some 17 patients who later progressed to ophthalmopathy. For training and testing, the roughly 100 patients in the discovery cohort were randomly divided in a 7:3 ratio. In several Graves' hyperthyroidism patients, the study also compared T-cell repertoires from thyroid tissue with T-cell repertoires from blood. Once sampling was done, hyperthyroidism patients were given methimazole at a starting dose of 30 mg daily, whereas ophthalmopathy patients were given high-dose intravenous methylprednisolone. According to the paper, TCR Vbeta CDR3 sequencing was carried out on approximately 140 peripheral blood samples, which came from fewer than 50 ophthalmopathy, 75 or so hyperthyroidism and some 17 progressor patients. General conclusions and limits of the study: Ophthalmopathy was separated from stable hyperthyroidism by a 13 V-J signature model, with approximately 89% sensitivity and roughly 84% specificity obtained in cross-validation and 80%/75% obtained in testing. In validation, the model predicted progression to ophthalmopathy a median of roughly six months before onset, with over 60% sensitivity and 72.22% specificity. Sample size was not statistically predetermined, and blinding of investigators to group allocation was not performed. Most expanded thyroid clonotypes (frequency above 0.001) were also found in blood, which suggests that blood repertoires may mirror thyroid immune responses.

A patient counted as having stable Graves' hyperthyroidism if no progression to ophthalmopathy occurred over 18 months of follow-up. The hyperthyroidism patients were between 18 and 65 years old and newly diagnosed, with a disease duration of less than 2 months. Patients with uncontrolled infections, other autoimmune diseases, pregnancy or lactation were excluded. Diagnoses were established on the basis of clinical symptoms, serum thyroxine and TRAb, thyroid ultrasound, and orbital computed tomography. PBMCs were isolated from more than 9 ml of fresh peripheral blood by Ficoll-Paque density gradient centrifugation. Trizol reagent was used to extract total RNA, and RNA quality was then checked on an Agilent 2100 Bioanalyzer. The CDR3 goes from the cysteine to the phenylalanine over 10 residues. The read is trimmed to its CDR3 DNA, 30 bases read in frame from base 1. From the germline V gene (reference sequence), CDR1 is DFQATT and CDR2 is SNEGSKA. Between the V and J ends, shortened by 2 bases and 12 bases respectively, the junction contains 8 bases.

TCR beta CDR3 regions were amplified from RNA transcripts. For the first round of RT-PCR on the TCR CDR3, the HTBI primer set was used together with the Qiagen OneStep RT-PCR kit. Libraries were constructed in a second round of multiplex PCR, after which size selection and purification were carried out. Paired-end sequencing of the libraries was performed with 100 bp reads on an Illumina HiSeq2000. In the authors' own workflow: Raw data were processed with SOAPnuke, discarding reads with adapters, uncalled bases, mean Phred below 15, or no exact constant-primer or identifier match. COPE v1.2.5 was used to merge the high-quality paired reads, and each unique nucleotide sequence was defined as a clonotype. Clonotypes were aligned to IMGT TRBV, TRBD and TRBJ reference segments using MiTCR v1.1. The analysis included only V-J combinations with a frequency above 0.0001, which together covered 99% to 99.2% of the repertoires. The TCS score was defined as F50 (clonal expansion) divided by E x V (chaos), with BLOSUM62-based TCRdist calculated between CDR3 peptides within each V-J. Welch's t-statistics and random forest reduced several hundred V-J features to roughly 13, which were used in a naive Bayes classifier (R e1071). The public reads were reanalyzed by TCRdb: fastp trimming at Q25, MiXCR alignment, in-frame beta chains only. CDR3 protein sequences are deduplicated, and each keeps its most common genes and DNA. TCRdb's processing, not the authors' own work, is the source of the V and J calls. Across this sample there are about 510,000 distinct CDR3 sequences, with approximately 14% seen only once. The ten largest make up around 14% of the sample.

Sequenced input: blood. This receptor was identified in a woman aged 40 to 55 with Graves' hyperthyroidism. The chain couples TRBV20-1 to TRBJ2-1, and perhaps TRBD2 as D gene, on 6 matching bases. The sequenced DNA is TGCAGTGCTAGACGGGAGCGGCAGTTCTTC. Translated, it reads CSARRERQFF.